This T cell receptor beta chain derives from a study of blood T cells in healthy people across ages. Notes on the study in general: Versus aged donors, long-lived donors had higher diversity and more naive CD4+ cells.

The people who gave samples were healthy Caucasians from Russia, aged roughly 6 to 100. The germline V gene encodes CDR1 MNHEY and CDR2 SVGAGI. The CDR3 consists of 15 residues. V lost 2 bases and J 0 bases, leaving 10 bases between the germline ends. Notes on this clonotype: As yet, its antigen is unknown.

The second PCR ran about 6 to 12 cycles with a sample-barcoded 5' primer and J-beta primers. A template-switch adaptor containing 12 random nucleotides labeled each cDNA molecule. TCRdb itself ran the 5' RACE reads through MiXCR, one entry per CDR3 protein. The sample lists 500,000 to 700,000 distinct CDR3 sequences; about 30% were seen once. This sequence joins TRBV6-5 and TRBJ1-1; possible D gene TRBD1, 5 bases. Sequenced: blood. This sequence was found in a woman older than 75 in good health. In DNA, the CDR3 is TGTGCCAGCAGTTACGGGTCAGGGTTGAACACTGAAGCTTTCTTT. Protein product: CASSYGSGLNTEAFF.